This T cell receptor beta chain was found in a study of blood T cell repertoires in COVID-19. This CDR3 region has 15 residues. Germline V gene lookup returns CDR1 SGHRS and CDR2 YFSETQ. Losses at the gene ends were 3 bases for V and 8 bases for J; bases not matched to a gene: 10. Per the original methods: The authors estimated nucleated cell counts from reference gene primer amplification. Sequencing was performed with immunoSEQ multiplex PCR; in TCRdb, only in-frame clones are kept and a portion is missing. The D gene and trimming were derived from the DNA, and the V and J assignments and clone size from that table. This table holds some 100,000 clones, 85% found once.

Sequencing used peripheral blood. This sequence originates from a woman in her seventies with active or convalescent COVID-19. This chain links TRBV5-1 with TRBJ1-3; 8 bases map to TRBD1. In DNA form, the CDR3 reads TGCGCCAGCAGCTCCTTGGTCGGACAGGGAGACACCATATATTTT. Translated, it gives CASSSLVGQGDTIYF. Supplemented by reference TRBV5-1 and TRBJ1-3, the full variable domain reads KAGVTQTPRYLIKTRGQQVTLSCSPISGHRSVSWYQQTPGQGLQFLFEYFSETQRNKGNFPGRFSGRQFSNSRSEMNVSTLELGDSALYLCASSSLVGQGDTIYFGEGSWLTVV.